These 8 T cell receptor beta chains share one sample of origin, sequenced in a study of OX40 agonist ivuxolimab in advanced cancers. TCRdb's copy holds only in-frame clones and misses some; the assay was immunoSEQ multiplex PCR. The sample lists under 25,000 clones, approximately 87% seen once, with roughly 15% in the top ten. The sample here was CD4+ or CD8+ T cells sorted from blood, taken in a trial of the OX40 agonist ivuxolimab. Source of these receptors: an adult with an advanced solid tumor such as melanoma, head and neck, liver or kidney cancer.

V and J are TRBV2 and TRBJ1-4; maybe TRBD1 (5 bases). This CDR3 is built from 13 residues. The germline V gene encodes CDR1 SNHLY and CDR2 FYNNEI. Trimming took 7 bases from V and 8 from J, leaving 14 bases between them. CDR3 coding DNA: TGTGCCAGCAATCTGCAGGGCCAGGAAAAACTGTTTTTT. As protein: CASNLQGQEKLFF.

This clone has a handful of counts. The chain joins TRBV5-6 to TRBJ2-7; TRBD2 matches 8 bases. Trimming cost V 2 bases and J 3 bases; bases outside gene matches: 4. The CDR3 length is 14 residues. Germline lookup yields CDR1 SGHDT and CDR2 YYEEEE. The CDR3 here is CASSFSAGGYEQYF. CDR3 DNA sequence: TGTGCCAGCAGCTTTTCTGCGGGAGGCTACGAGCAGTACTTC.

The chain employs TRBV9 and TRBJ1-2; TRBD1 aligns across 12 bases. This CDR3 is built from 15 residues. V dropped 3 bases and J dropped 4; count of bases not matched to a gene: 4. Germline V lookup: CDR1 SGDLS, CDR2 YYNGEE. The CDR3 loop is CASSGGTGGVYGYTF. CDR3 nucleotides: TGTGCCAGCAGCGGCGGGACAGGGGGCGTCTATGGCTACACCTTC.

The rearrangement joins TRBV10-2 to TRBJ2-5, with D unresolved. The tail of the sequence fits TRBJ2-7 better, so the J call may be wrong. Germline V lookup: CDR1 WSHSY, CDR2 SAAADI. The CDR3 has 11 amino acids. DNA of the CDR3: TGCGCCAGCAGTGAAATCTACGAGCAGTACTTC. Translating it yields CASSEIYEQYF.

The gene calls are TRBV13 and TRBJ2-1; the D call may be TRBD1 or TRBD2 (5 bases each). The germline V gene encodes CDR1 PRHDT and CDR2 FYEKMQ (reference sequence). The V end was cut by 1 base, the J end by 6 bases, with 7 bases between. This CDR3 has 13 residues. The CDR3 nucleotides read TGTGCCAGCAGCTTAGCGGGACCCAATGAGCAGTTCTTC. This codes for CASSLAGPNEQFF.

V and J are TRBV30 and TRBJ1-2, with TRBD1 as a possible D gene (6 bases). The V gene's germline CDR1 is GTSNPN and CDR2 SVGIG (reference sequence). The CDR3 runs 11 residues. The V gene lost 4 bases and the J gene lost 8 bases, with 11 bases spanning the gap. The CDR3 DNA is TGTGCCTGGACTAGGGGGGACGGCTACACCTTC. Its translation is CAWTRGDGYTF.

This clone occurred once. The CDR3 reads CAWQTGRVTEAFF. CDR3 bases: TGTGCCTGGCAGACAGGGAGGGTCACTGAAGCTTTCTTT. The rearrangement joins TRBV30 to TRBJ1-1; 7 bases are shared with TRBD1. The CDR3 has 13 residues. The V segment lost 5 bases and the J segment 4 bases; nucleotides outside the gene matches: 7. Per germline, CDR1 GTSNPN and CDR2 SVGIG (reference sequence).

CDR3 region: CASSSLQDRFYEQYF. In DNA, the CDR3 is TGTGCCAGCAGCTCACTACAGGATAGGTTCTACGAGCAGTACTTC. The chain employs TRBV27 and TRBJ2-7, with D maybe TRBD1 (5 bases). CDR1 is MNHEY, CDR2 SMNVEV, per germline (reference sequence). Trimming pared 6 bases from V and 3 bases from J, leaving 18 bases between. The CDR3 has 15 amino acids.